Here is one TCR beta chain with its context. This specimen comes from a study of blood T cell repertoires in COVID-19. Clones were sequenced by immunoSEQ multiplex PCR, and TCRdb holds only the in-frame ones, with some missing. Counted here are approximately 220,000 clones, 80% to 90% occurring once; the ten biggest clones make up 3.8%. Trimming took 0 bases from V and 5 from J, leaving 11 bases between them. This CDR3 has 15 residues. CDR1 is SGHKS and CDR2 is YYEKEE in the germline V gene (reference sequence). The source of this sequence is a woman aged 35 to 49 with acute COVID-19. The gene calls are TRBV5-5 and TRBJ2-2, with D perhaps TRBD2 (6 bases). Sequencing used PBMCs or T cells enriched from blood (not recorded which). DNA for the CDR3: TGTGCCAGCAGCTTGGTAGACCGGGGGACCGGGGAGCTGTTTTTT. It is translated as CASSLVDRGTGELFF.